The sequence of this T cell receptor (beta chain) was determined in a study of T cell responses to AZD1222 COVID-19 vaccine. Germline V gives CDR1 SGHVS, CDR2 FQNEAQ. V shed 6 bases and J 1 base; nucleotides not matched to a gene: 3. CDR3 length: 15 amino acids. Using immunoSEQ multiplex PCR, the repertoire was profiled, and TCRdb retains in-frame clones only, with some absent. The table has some 120,000 clones, 75% to 85% seen once. Study-level points and caveats: Most donors were white British, females outnumbered males, and clonal diversity was possibly underestimated.

About this clone: Its specificity is not known.

V usage is TRBV7-8 and J usage is TRBJ2-2; 9 positions agree with TRBD1. The TCR originated in an adult who received the AZD1222 COVID-19 vaccine. The starting material was peripheral blood, obtained 28 days after the second AZD1222 dose. DNA of the CDR3: TGTGCCAGCAGGTCGGGACAGGGGAACACCGGGGAGCTGTTTTTT. This gives the protein CASRSGQGNTGELFF.